A selection of T cell receptor beta chains follows, all from one sample in a study of T cell clones after liver transplantation. Repertoires were generated with immunoSEQ multiplex PCR, while TCRdb's copy carries only in-frame clones and drops some. The top ten hold about 0.64% of the sample, which has under 90,000 clones, 75% to 85% seen once. Sequencing was performed on CD4+ T cells from blood, taken before liver transplant. The receptor set was obtained from a human donor who received a liver transplant. Both conserved end residues are part of each CDR3. A D gene is named only where the DNA matches it firmly. Only some rows state a clone size, as once, few, many or a class for expanded clones.

j_gene | v_gene | d_gene | abundance | CDR3nt | CDR3aa
TRBJ1-1 | TRBV5-1 | NA | NA | TGCGCCAGCAGCACAGCCGGGACTGAAGCTTTCTTT | CASSTAGTEAFF
TRBJ2-7 | TRBV7-2 | NA | NA | TGTGCCAGCAGTCCAAGCCGGGCCAACTACTACGAGCAGTACTTC | CASSPSRANYYEQYF
TRBJ2-5 | TRBV5-1 | NA | NA | TGCGCCAGCAGCTCTACAGGAGCTCAAGAGACCCAGTACTTC | CASSSTGAQETQYF
TRBJ2-1 | TRBV9 | NA | few | TGTGCCAGCAGCTCGAGAAGCGGTGAGCAGTTCTTC | CASSSRSGEQFF
TRBJ2-7 | TRBV2 | NA | NA | TGTGCCAGCAGTGAAAGAGTGGAGGGGACCTCCTACGAGCAGTACTTC | CASSERVEGTSYEQYF
TRBJ1-1 | TRBV11-2 | NA | NA | TGTGCCACCGCCCCGGGACACACTAACACTGAAGCTTTCTTT | CATAPGHTNTEAFF
TRBJ2-5 | TRBV29-1 | NA | few | TGCAGCGTTGTGTGGGGGAAGGAGACCCAGTACTTC | CSVVWGKETQYF
TRBJ2-1 | TRBV18 | TRBD2 | NA | TGTGCCAGCTCACCAAGACTAGCGCTCGATGAGCAGTTCTTC | CASSPRLALDEQFF
TRBJ1-5 | TRBV7-8 | TRBD1 | NA | TGTGCCAGCAGCTTAGGTACAGGGGGCAACAATCAGCCCCAGCATTTT | CASSLGTGGNNQPQHF
TRBJ1-5 | TRBV19 | NA | NA | TGTGCCAGTAGTATAGGGAGCCGGTTAAATCAGCCCCAGCATTTT | CASSIGSRLNQPQHF
TRBJ1-5 | TRBV2 | NA | few | TGTGCCAGCAGTGGATCATTAGCGGGTCAGCCCCAGCATTTT | CASSGSLAGQPQHF
TRBJ2-1 | TRBV5-1 | NA | NA | TGCGCCAGCAGCCCTCATAGTATCAATGAGCAGTTCTTC | CASSPHSINEQFF
TRBJ1-1 | TRBV7-9 | TRBD1 | NA | TGTGCCAGCAGCTACCGACAGGGGGGAACTGAAGCTTTCTTT | CASSYRQGGTEAFF
TRBJ1-5 | TRBV18 | NA | NA | TGTGCCAGCTCAGGGGGCAATCAGCCCCAGCATTTT | CASSGGNQPQHF
TRBJ1-2 | TRBV28 | NA | NA | TGTGCCAGCACCTTGGGGGACCGCTCCTATGGCTACACCTTC | CASTLGDRSYGYTF
TRBJ1-5 | TRBV14 | NA | NA | TGTGCCAGCAGCCAAATCGGGGGTCAGCCCCAGCATTTT | CASSQIGGQPQHF
TRBJ1-3 | TRBV21-1 | NA | NA | TGTGCCAGCAGCAAATTGAAGGTTCCAGGCTCCCTCTCTGGAAACACCATATATTTT | CASSKLKVPGSLSGNTIYF
TRBJ2-5 | TRBV15 | NA | NA | TGTGCCACCAGCAGAGATCTCGGGGAGACCCAGTACTTC | CATSRDLGETQYF
TRBJ1-1 | TRBV2 | NA | NA | TGTGCCAGCGGACCGGGCCGCTGGAACACTGAAGCTTTCTTT | CASGPGRWNTEAFF
TRBJ2-2 | TRBV29-1 | TRBD1 | few | TGCAGCGTGTTAGGACAGGAGAACACCGGGGAGCTGTTTTTT | CSVLGQENTGELFF
TRBJ1-2 | TRBV2 | NA | once | TGTGCCAGCAGTGTGACCCCACCCTATGGCTACACCTTC | CASSVTPPYGYTF
TRBJ2-7 | TRBV2 | NA | NA | TGTGCCAGCACCCCGTCGGACACCTCCTACGAGCAGTACTTC | CASTPSDTSYEQYF